Presented here are 24 T cell receptor beta chains from one specimen sequenced in a study of regulatory T cells in long-lasting Graves disease. As for time point: newly diagnosed GD, antithyroid drugs for less than 3 months. The TCR library was made from RNA that had been extracted from PBMCs in TRIzol. HTBI primers from iRepertoire and Arm-PCR of CDR3 regions yielded the TCR beta libraries. TCRdb re-analysed the multiplex PCR reads in MiXCR, keeping a single row per CDR3 protein. The sample lists 350,000 to 550,000 distinct CDR3 sequences, around 17% occurring once. The sample was also reused in another study, on T cells in Graves' hyperthyroidism and ophthalmopathy.

The material sequenced was peripheral blood mononuclear cells (PBMCs), taken at new diagnosis, from a patient treated with antithyroid drugs. The receptors here all came from a woman between 18 and 30 years old with Graves disease.

This clonotype has ten or more counts. The chain uses TRBV29-1 and TRBJ2-1; D may match TRBD1 or TRBD2 (6 bases each). Germline V gene data show CDR1 as SQVTM and CDR2 as ANQGSEA. This CDR3 has 17 residues. V was pared by 4 bases and J by 6 bases, with 25 bases between. In nucleotides, the CDR3 is TGCAGCGTTGTAGGTGGCATGGGGGGCGCGAAACCCAATGAGCAGTTCTTC. It codes for CSVVGGMGGAKPNEQFF.

Turning to this clonotype: A read error is possible here, since a much larger clone lies one base away. V and J are TRBV6-1 and TRBJ1-1, with 7 bases lining up with TRBD1. Germline V gives CDR1 MNHNS, CDR2 SASEGT. This CDR3 spans 14 amino acids. With V trimmed by 8 bases and J by 4 bases, 10 bases remained unmatched. Here the CDR3 reads CASGSTGDGTEAFF. Here the CDR3 DNA reads TGTGCCAGCGGGAGTACAGGGGATGGCACTGAAGCTTTCTTT.

This clonotype appeared many times. The chain carries TRBV11-2 and TRBJ1-2; TRBD1 agrees at 7 bases. J gave up 5 bases and V 5 bases, and 14 bases lay outside the gene matches. The CDR3 totals 16 residues. Per germline, CDR1 SGHAT and CDR2 FQNNGV. CDR3 sequence reads: CASSVSPGTAEYGYTF. DNA for the CDR3: TGTGCCAGCAGCGTTAGTCCAGGGACAGCCGAATATGGCTACACCTTC.

This clonotype was detected many times. CDR3 protein: CASRGTGPGLDTQYF. The CDR3 DNA follows: TGTGCCAGCAGGGGCACGGGCCCCGGGTTGGATACGCAGTATTTT. The rearrangement uses TRBV28 and TRBJ2-3; no reliable D call. This CDR3 has 15 residues. V was clipped by 6 bases and J by 6 bases, with 19 bases between them. Germline loops: CDR1 MDHEN, CDR2 SYDVKM.

Many counts were recorded for this clonotype. This rearrangement joins TRBV12-3 or TRBV12-4 to TRBJ1-1, with D uncertain. The V end lost 5 bases, the J end lost 4 bases, and 8 bases lay between the germline ends. The CDR3 sequence is 12 residues long. The CDR3 region is CASSTEFTEAFF. In DNA, the CDR3 is TGTGCCAGCAGTACAGAGTTCACTGAAGCTTTCTTT.

The chain is built from TRBV4-1 and TRBJ2-3; 12 positions match TRBD1. The DNA end favors TRBJ2-5, so the J call may be wrong. Germline values: CDR1 MGHRA, CDR2 YSYEKL. The CDR3 contains 17 residues. The CDR3 region has the DNA TGCGCCAGCAGCCAAGGTACCGGGACAGGGGGCTTAGAGACCCAGTACTTC. Translated: CASSQGTGTGGLETQYF.

Note on this clonotype: A junction end diverges from the germline sequence, so it may reflect a read error. The chain uses TRBV6-5 and TRBJ1-3; D gene unclear. The CDR3 spans 18 residues. From germline, CDR1 is MNHEY and CDR2 SVGAGI. The chain's CDR3 is CASSYDMAVLYSENTIYF. The CDR3 DNA is TGTGCCAGCAGTTACGATATGGCAGTACTCTACTCTGAAAACACCATATATTTT.

This clonotype was found once. This may arise from a read error, as a much more abundant clone is one base away. The chain joins TRBV9 to TRBJ1-1; D is possibly TRBD1 (5 bases). The V end lost 3 bases, the J end lost 4 bases, and 25 bases lay between the germline ends. The length of the CDR3 is 18 residues. CDR1 is SGDLS, CDR2 YYNGEE, per germline. CDR3 amino acids: CASSAGGGSPPISTEAFF. CDR3 sequence (DNA): TGTGCCAGCAGCGCCGGTGGGGGTTCCCCTCCGATTAGCACTGAAGCTTTCTTT.

Notes on this clonotype: The junction departs from germline at one end; a sequencing error may be responsible. This chain joins TRBV3-1 and TRBJ2-7; D is perhaps TRBD1 or TRBD2 (5 bases each). The germline V gene has CDR1 LGHDT and CDR2 YNNKEL (reference sequence). There are 13 residues in the CDR3. The CDR3 is CASSQTEPYEQRF. The CDR3 nucleotides are TGTGCCAGCAGCCAGACAGAGCCCTACGAGCAGCGGTTC.

The chain recombines TRBV25-1 with TRBJ2-5; the D is unclear. The CDR3 is 14 amino acids. Trimming cost V 5 bases and J 0 bases, with 10 bases left between them. CDR1 and CDR2 from the germline V gene are MGHDK and SYGVNS. CDR3 nucleotide sequence: TGTGCCAGCAGTTCCCCGGTGTACCAAGAGACCCAGTACTTC. Amino acid sequence: CASSSPVYQETQYF.

This clonotype showed up many times. The CDR3 spells CASRTLEDYEQYF. The CDR3, as DNA: TGTGCCAGCAGGACCTTGGAAGACTACGAGCAGTACTTC. This chain joins TRBV12-3 or TRBV12-4 and TRBJ2-7; the D is unclear. V was pared by 6 bases and J by 3 bases, with 12 bases between. This CDR3 contains 13 residues.

The table lists this clonotype with many counts. The chain recombines TRBV11-3 with TRBJ2-1, with 7 bases fitting TRBD2. V gave up 7 bases and J gave up 2 bases; unmatched junction bases: 5. CDR1 and CDR2 (germline): SGHNT, YENEEA. The CDR3 has 14 amino acids. DNA of the CDR3: TGTGCCAGCATCAAACTAGCGACCTACAATGAGCAGTTCTTC. Its translation: CASIKLATYNEQFF.

Notes on this clonotype: It is likely a read error: a sequence one base away is far more abundant. The chain recombines TRBV5-8 with TRBJ2-4; a weak D match, TRBD1 (6 bases). CDR3 length: 13 residues. V lost 3 bases, J lost 8 bases, and 12 bases lay in between. Germline V gene sequence: CDR1 SGHTS, CDR2 YDEGEE. The chain's CDR3 is CASSSTRGDIQYF. The CDR3 nucleotides are TGTGCCAGCAGCTCTACCAGGGGAGACATTCAGTACTTC.

V usage is TRBV29-1 and J usage is TRBJ1-5; D not certain. Germline V gene data show CDR1 as SQVTM and CDR2 as ANQGSEA. The V gene lost 4 bases and the J gene lost 4 bases, with 2 bases spanning the gap. This CDR3 is 10 amino acids long. The CDR3 bases are TGCAGCGTTGGGAATCAGCCCCAGCATTTT. This sequence encodes CSVGNQPQHF.

This clonotype was seen a handful of times. V is TRBV28 and J is TRBJ2-7; a possible D gene is TRBD1 (7 bases). The CDR3 loop spans 12 amino acids. The germline CDR1 and CDR2 sequences are MDHEN and SYDVKM. V lost 7 bases, J lost 6 bases, and 13 bases lay in between. The chain's CDR3 is CASKEGAFEQYF. In DNA, the CDR3 is TGTGCCAGCAAGGAGGGGGCCTTCGAGCAGTACTTC.

The chain recombines TRBV27 with TRBJ2-3, with D unresolved. The length of the CDR3 is 19 residues. Germline CDR1 is MNHEY and CDR2 is SMNVEV (reference sequence). V was clipped by 6 bases and J by 2 bases, with 27 bases between them. This CDR3 is CASSPLRGGVLLNTDTQYF. The CDR3 nucleotides read TGTGCCAGCAGCCCCTTGCGTGGTGGGGTCCTCCTAAACACAGATACGCAGTATTTT.

This clonotype was counted ten times or more. This chain uses TRBV29-1 with TRBJ1-1; D uncertain. The V end lost 4 bases, the J end lost 0 bases, and 6 bases lay between the germline ends. The CDR3 loop spans 12 amino acids. Germline CDR1 is SQVTM and CDR2 is ANQGSEA. CDR3 loop: CSVGQVNTEAFF. CDR3 bases: TGCAGCGTTGGCCAGGTGAACACTGAAGCTTTCTTT.

This clonotype was counted many times. This chain joins TRBV11-3 and TRBJ2-1; possibly TRBD1 for D (6 bases). The V gene's germline CDR1 is SGHNT and CDR2 YENEEA. Trimming left V 5 bases short and J 5 bases short, with 22 bases between. CDR3 length: 17 residues. This chain's CDR3 is CASSARSGQGKHNEQFF. The CDR3 DNA is TGTGCCAGCAGCGCGCGTTCTGGGCAGGGGAAACACAATGAGCAGTTCTTC.

The V call is TRBV3-1, the J call TRBJ2-4; D possibly uses TRBD1 or TRBD2 (5 bases each). Germline V gives CDR1 LGHDT, CDR2 YNNKEL (reference sequence). This CDR3 is built from 14 residues. Trimming took off 1 base at V and 7 bases at J, with 11 bases between the two ends. CDR3 sequence (DNA): TGTGCCAGCAGCCAAGTATCAGAGGGGAACATTCAGTACTTC. Translation gives CASSQVSEGNIQYF.

This clonotype has at least ten counts. This chain joins TRBV2 and TRBJ2-1, with 7 positions matching TRBD2. The ends lost 10 bases at V and 5 bases at J; junction bases unmatched: 8. This CDR3 has 13 amino acids. Germline lookup yields CDR1 SNHLY and CDR2 FYNNEI. CDR3 region: CATLTSTDNEQFF. DNA of the CDR3: TGTGCCACCCTGACTAGCACAGACAATGAGCAGTTCTTC.

The table lists this clonotype with many counts. The genes are TRBV20-1 and TRBJ2-5; D is undetermined. Germline V CDR1 and CDR2: DFQATT, SNEGSKA (reference sequence). Trimming removed 1 base from V and 9 bases from J, with 15 bases in between. The CDR3 sequence is 13 residues long. CDR3 in amino acids: CSARGDSKSPQYF. The CDR3 DNA reads TGCAGTGCTAGAGGGGATAGTAAGAGTCCCCAGTACTTC.

The J gene is TRBJ1-2, the V gene TRBV28, with D possibly being TRBD1 (6 bases). CDR3 size: 15 residues. Germline assignment: CDR1 MDHEN and CDR2 SYDVKM. The germline V and J ends were trimmed by 4 bases and 1 base, with 13 bases remaining between them. The CDR3 DNA reads TGTGCCAGCAGTTCTACAGGGTCCCATAACTATGGCTACACCTTC. Translation: CASSSTGSHNYGYTF.

V is TRBV5-4 and J is TRBJ2-7, with 10 bases matching TRBD1. Trimming cost V 4 bases and J 2 bases; bases outside gene matches: 6. The CDR3 extends over 15 amino acids. The germline V gene has CDR1 SGHNT and CDR2 YYREEE (reference sequence). CDR3 residues: CASSGWTGGTYEQYF. The CDR3 DNA follows: TGTGCCAGCAGCGGATGGACAGGGGGTACCTACGAGCAGTACTTC.

J is TRBJ2-5 and V is TRBV9; D tentatively reads TRBD1 or TRBD2 (5 bases each). The CDR3 has 16 residues. CDR1 and CDR2 from the germline V gene are SGDLS and YYNGEE. Trimming pared 0 bases from V and 1 base from J, leaving 13 bases between. This chain's CDR3 is CASSVATGLVQETQYF. CDR3 coding DNA: TGTGCCAGCAGCGTAGCCACGGGGCTCGTCCAAGAGACCCAGTACTTC.